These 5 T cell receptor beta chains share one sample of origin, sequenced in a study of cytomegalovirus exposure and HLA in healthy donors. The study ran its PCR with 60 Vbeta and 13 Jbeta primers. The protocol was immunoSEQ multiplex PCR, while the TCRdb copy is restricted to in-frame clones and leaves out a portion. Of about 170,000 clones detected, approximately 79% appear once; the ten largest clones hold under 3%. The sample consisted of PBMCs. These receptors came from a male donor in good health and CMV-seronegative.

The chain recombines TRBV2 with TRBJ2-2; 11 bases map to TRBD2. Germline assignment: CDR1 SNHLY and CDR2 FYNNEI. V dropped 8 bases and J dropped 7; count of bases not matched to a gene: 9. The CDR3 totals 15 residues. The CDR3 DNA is TGTGCCAGCCGGCTAGCGGGGGGCCATATCGGGGAGCTGTTTTTT. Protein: CASRLAGGHIGELFF.

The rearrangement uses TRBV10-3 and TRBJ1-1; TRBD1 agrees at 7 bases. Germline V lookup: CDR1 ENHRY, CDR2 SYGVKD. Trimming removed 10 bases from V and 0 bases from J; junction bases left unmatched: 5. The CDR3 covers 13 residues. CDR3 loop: CANQGGLNTEAFF. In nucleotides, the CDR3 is TGTGCCAACCAAGGGGGCCTGAACACTGAAGCTTTCTTT.

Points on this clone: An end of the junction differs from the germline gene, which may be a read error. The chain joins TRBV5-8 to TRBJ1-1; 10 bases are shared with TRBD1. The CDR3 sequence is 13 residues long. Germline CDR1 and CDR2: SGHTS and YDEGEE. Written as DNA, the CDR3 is TGTGCCAGCAGCTTACCACGGGGGACAGGGGCAGAGTTC. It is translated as CASSLPRGTGAEF. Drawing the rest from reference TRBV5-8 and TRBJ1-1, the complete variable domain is EAGVTQSPTHLIKTRGQQATLRCSPISGHTSVYWYQQALGLGLQFLLWYDEGEERNRGNFPPRFSGRQFPNYSSELNVNALELEDSALYLCASSLPRGTGAEFGQGTRLTVV.

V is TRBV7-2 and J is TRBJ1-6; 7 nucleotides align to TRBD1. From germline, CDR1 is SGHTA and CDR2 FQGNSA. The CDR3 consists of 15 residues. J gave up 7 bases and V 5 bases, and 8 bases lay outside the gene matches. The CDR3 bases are TGTGCCAGCAGCCCGCTGGTAGGGGGCAATTCACCCCTCCACTTT. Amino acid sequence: CASSPLVGGNSPLHF.

CDR3 nucleotide sequence: TGTGCCAGTAGTATAGGTTCGGGACAACTGAACACTGAAGCTTTCTTT. Translated, it gives CASSIGSGQLNTEAFF. V and J are TRBV19 and TRBJ1-1, with a possible D match to TRBD1 (6 bases). V was clipped by 1 base and J by 0 bases, with 12 bases between them. The CDR3 has 16 residues. Germline loops: CDR1 LNHDA, CDR2 SQIVND (reference sequence).